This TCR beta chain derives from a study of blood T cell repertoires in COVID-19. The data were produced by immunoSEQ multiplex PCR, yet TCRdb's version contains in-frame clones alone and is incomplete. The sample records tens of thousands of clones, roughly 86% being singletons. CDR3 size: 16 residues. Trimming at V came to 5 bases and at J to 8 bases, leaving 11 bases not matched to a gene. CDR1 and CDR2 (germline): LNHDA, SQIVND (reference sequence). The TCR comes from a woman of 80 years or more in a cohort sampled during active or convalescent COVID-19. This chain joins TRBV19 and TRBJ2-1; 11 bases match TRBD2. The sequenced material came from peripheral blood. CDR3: CASSPIAGGTWDEQFF. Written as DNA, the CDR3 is TGTGCCAGTAGTCCGATAGCGGGAGGGACTTGGGATGAGCAGTTCTTC.